This T cell receptor beta chain was retrieved from a study of Ad26.COV2.S vaccination and SARS-CoV-2 variants. Noted treatment: roughly 18 received Ad26.COV2.S at low or high dose, single or two shots; five or six received placebo; per-sample allocation not given. Collection of the samples took place on day 63 after the first injection of vaccine or placebo. An adult of 18-55 years in Boston served as donor. Ad26 vector vaccine expressed Wuhan-strain SARS-CoV-2 spike. Sequenced by immunoSEQ multiplex PCR; TCRdb stores in-frame clones only, minus some. The sample includes roughly 350,000 clones, more than 75% of them seen just once. Unmatched junction bases numbered 6, after V lost 3 bases and J lost 7 bases. The CDR3 consists of 15 residues. Germline V lookup: CDR1 LNHDA, CDR2 SQIVND (reference sequence).

Sequences were derived from peripheral blood, sampled in a trial of Ad26.COV2.S vaccine versus placebo. This clonotype was obtained from a person aged 18-65 years who received the Ad26.COV2.S COVID-19 vaccine or a placebo. The chain carries TRBV19 and TRBJ1-6; TRBD1 aligns across 7 bases. CDR3 loop: CASSISPGGNSPLHF. CDR3 sequence (DNA): TGTGCCAGTAGTATTAGTCCAGGGGGAAATTCACCCCTCCACTTT.